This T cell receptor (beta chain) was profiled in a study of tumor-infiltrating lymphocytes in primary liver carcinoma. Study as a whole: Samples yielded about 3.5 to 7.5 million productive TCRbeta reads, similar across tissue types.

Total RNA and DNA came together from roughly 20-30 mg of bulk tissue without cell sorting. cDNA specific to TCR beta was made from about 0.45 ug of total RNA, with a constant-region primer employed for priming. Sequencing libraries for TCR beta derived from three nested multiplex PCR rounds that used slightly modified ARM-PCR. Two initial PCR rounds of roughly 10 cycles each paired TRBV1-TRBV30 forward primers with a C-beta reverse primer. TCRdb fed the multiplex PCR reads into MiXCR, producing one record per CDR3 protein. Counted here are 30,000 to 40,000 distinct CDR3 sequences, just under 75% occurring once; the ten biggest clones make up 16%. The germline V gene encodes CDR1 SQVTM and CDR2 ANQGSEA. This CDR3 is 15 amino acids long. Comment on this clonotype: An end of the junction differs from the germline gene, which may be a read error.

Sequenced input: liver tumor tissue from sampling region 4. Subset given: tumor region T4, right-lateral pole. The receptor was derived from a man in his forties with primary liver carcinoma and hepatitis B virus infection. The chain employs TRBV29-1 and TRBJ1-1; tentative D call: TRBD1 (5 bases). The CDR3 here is CSILGTALRVTEAFF. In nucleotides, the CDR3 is TGCAGCATCCTCGGGACGGCACTGCGGGTCACTGAAGCTTTCTTC. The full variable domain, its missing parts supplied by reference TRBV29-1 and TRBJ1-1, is SAVISQKPSRDICQRGTSLTIQCQVDSQVTMMFWYRQQPGQSLTLIATANQGSEATYESGFVIDKFPISRPNLTFSTLTVSNMSPEDSSIYLCSILGTALRVTEAFFGQGTRLTVV.